This T cell receptor beta chain was captured in a study of blood T cell repertoires in COVID-19. The overall study: COVID-19 samples, acute and convalescent, were from the United States, Italy and Spain.

Some clones are missing from TCRdb's copy, which holds only in-frame ones; the method was immunoSEQ multiplex PCR. Seen here are a few hundred thousand clones, nearly 90% observed once, and the top ten hold 2.1%. V was pared by 6 bases and J by 2 bases, with 8 bases between. Germline CDR1 MNHNY, CDR2 SVGAGI (reference sequence). CDR3 length equals 13 residues. Sequencing was performed on peripheral blood. This receptor was identified in a woman aged 55-70 years with COVID-19, enrolled during active disease. V gene TRBV6-6 combines with J gene TRBJ1-5; possible D gene TRBD1, 5 bases. This chain's CDR3 is CASRTEGNQPQHF. In DNA, the CDR3 is TGTGCCAGCAGGACAGAAGGCAATCAGCCCCAGCATTTT.